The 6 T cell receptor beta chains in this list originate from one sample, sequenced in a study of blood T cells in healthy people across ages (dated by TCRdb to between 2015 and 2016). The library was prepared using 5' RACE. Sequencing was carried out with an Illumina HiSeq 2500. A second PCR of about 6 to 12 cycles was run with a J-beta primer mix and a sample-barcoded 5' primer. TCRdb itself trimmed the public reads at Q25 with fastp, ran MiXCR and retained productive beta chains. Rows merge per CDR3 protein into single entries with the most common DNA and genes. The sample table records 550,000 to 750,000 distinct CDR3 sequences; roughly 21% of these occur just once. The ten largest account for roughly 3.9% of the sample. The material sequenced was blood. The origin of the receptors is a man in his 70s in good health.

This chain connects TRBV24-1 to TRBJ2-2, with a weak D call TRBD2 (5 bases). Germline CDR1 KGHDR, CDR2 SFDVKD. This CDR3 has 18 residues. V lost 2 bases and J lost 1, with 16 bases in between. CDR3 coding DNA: TGTGCCACCAGTGATTACCGCCCGGGGAATTGGAACACCGGGGAGCTGTTTTTT. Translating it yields CATSDYRPGNWNTGELFF.

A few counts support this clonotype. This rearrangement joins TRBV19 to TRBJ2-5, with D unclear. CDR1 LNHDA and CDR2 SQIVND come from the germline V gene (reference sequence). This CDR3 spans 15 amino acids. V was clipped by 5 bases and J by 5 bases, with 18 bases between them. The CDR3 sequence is CASSDGLDGLETQYF. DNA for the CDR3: TGTGCCAGTAGTGACGGGTTGGACGGCCTGGAGACCCAGTACTTC.

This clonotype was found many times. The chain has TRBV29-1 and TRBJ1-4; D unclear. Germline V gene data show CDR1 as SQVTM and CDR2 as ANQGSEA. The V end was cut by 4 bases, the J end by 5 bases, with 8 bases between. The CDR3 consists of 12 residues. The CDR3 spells CSVAGKNEKLFF. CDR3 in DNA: TGCAGCGTTGCCGGGAAAAATGAAAAACTGTTTTTT.

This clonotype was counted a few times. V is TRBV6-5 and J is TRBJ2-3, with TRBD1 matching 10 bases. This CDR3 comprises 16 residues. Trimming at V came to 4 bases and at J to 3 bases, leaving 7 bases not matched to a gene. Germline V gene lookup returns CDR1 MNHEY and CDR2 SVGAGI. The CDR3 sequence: CASSSRRTGGTDTQYF. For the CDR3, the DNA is TGTGCCAGCAGTTCACGAAGGACAGGGGGTACAGATACGCAGTATTTT.

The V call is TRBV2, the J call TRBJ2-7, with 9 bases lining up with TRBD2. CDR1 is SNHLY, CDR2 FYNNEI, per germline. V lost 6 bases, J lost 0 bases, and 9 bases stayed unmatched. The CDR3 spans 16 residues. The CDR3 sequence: CASRASGRSHSYEQYF. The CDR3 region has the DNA TGTGCCAGCAGAGCGAGCGGGAGGTCCCACTCCTACGAGCAGTACTTC.

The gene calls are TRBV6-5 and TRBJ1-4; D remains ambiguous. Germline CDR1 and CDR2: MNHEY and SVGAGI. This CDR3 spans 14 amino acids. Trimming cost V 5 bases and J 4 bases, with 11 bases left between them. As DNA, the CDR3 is TGTGCCAGCAGTACTCGCCCAGTTAATGAAAAACTGTTTTTT. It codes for CASSTRPVNEKLFF.